This TCR beta chain was sequenced during a study of early T cells in non-severe SARS-CoV-2 infection. This clonotype was observed a few times. As yet, its antigen is unknown. General observations from the study: The VDJdb matching leaned toward anti-spike CD8 responses and overlooked private and CD4 specificities.

Researchers attached unique molecular identifiers to individual cDNA molecules. Each CDR3 protein gets one entry after TCRdb re-called the 5' RACE reads with MiXCR. The table has around 66,000 distinct CDR3 sequences, less than 15% seen once. CDR3 length: 13 residues. Trimming cost V 10 bases and J 4 bases; bases outside gene matches: 5. Per germline, CDR1 ENHRY and CDR2 SYGVKD. This receptor was obtained from an adult who was a healthcare worker with PCR-confirmed SARS-CoV-2 infection or an uninfected control (not recorded which). The gene calls are TRBV10-3 and TRBJ2-7; 12 nucleotides line up with TRBD2. What was sequenced was whole blood. In nucleotides, the CDR3 is TGTGCCACCCTAGCGGGAGGGCCATACGAGCAGTACTTC. As protein: CATLAGGPYEQYF.